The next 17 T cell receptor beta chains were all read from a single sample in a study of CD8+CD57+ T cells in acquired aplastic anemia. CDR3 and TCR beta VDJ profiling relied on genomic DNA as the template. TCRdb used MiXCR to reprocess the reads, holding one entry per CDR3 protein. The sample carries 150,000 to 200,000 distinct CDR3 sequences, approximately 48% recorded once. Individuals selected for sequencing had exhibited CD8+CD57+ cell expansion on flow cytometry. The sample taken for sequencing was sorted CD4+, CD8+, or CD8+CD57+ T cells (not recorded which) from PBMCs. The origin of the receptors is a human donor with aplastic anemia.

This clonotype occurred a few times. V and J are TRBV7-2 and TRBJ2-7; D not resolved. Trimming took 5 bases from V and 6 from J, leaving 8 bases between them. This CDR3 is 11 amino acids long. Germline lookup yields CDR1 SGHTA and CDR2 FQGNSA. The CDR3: CASSPSTEQYF. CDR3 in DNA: TGTGCCAGCAGCCCGTCGACCGAGCAGTACTTC.

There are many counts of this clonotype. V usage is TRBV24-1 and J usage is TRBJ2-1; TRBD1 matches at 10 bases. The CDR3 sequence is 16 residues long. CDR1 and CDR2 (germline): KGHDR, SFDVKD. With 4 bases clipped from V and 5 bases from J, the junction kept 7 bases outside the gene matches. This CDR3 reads CATSDPGTGVNNEQFF. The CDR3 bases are TGTGCCACCAGTGACCCAGGGACAGGGGTAAACAATGAGCAGTTCTTC.

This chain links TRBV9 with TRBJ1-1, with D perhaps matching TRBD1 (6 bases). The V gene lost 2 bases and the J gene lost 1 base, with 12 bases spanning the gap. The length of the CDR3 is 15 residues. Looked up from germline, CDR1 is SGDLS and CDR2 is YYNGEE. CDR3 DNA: TGTGCCAGCAGCGTTGGGGGACACCCGAACACTGAAGCTTTCTTT. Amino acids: CASSVGGHPNTEAFF.

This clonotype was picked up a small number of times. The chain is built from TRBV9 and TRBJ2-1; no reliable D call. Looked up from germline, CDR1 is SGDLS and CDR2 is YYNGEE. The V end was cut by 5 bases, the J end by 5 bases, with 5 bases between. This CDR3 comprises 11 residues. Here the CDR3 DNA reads TGTGCCAGCAGGCTGGACAATGAGCAGTTCTTC. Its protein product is CASRLDNEQFF.

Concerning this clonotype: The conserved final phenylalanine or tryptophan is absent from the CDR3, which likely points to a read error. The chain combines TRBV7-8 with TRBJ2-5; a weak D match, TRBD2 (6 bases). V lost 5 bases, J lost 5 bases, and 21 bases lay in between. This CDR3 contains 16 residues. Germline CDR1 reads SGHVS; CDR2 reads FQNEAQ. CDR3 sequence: CASSLKGIAVGETQYS. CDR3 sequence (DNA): TGTGCCAGCAGCCTCAAAGGGATAGCGGTCGGTGAGACCCAGTACTCC.

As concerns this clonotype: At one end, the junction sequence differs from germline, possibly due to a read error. Written as DNA, the CDR3 is TGTGCCAGCAGTTACTCGAGACAGGGCATTGGTACGAACACTGAAGCTCTCTTT. Residues: CASSYSRQGIGTNTEALF. The chain carries TRBV6-2 or TRBV6-3 and TRBJ1-1; 7 bases align to TRBD1. Germline V lookup: CDR1 MNHEY, CDR2 SVGEGT. The CDR3 covers 18 residues.

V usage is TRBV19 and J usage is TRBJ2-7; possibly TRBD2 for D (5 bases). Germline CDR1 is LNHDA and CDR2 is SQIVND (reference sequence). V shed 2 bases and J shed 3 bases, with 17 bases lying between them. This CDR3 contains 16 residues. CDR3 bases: TGTGCCAGTAGTATATATGTCTCGGGATCGCACTACGAGCAGTACTTC. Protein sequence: CASSIYVSGSHYEQYF.

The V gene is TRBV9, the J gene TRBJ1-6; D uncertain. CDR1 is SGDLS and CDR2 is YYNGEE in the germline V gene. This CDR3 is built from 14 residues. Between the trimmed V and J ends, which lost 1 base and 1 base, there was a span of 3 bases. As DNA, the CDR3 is TGTGCCAGCAGCGTAATGTCCTATAATTCACCCCTCCACTTT. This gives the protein CASSVMSYNSPLHF.

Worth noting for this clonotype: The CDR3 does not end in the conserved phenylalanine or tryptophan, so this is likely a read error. The CDR3 loop is CSVGKGIKNIQYL. The CDR3, as DNA: TGCAGCGTTGGGAAAGGCATCAAAAACATTCAGTACCTC. The chain has TRBV29-1 and TRBJ2-4; D not resolved. V was clipped by 4 bases and J by 3 bases, with 10 bases between them. Germline V gene lookup returns CDR1 SQVTM and CDR2 ANQGSEA. This CDR3 is built from 13 residues.

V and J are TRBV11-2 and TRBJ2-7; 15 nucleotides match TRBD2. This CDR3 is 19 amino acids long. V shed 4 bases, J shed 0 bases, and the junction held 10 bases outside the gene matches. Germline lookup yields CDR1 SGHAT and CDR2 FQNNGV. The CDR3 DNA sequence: TGTGCCAGCAGCTCCAGGGGGACTAGCGGGGGGTCAAGCTCCTACGAGCAGTACTTC. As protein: CASSSRGTSGGSSSYEQYF. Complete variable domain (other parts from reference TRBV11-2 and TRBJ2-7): EAGVAQSPRYKIIEKRQSVAFWCNPISGHATLYWYQQILGQGPKLLIQFQNNGVVDDSQLPKDRFSAERLKGVDSTLKIQPAKLEDSAVYLCASSSRGTSGGSSSYEQYFGPGTRLTVT.

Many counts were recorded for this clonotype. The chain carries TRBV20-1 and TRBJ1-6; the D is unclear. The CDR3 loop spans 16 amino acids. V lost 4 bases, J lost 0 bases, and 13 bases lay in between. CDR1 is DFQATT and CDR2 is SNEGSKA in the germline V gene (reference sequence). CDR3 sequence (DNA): TGCAGTGCTACGAAATACACGAGCTCCTATAATTCACCCCTCCACTTT. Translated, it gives CSATKYTSSYNSPLHF.

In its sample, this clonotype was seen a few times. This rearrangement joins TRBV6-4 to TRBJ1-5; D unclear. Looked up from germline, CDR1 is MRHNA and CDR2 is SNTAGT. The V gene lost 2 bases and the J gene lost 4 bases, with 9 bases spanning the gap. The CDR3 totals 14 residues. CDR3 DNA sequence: TGTGCCAGCAGTGACGGCCAAGAGAATCAGCCCCAGCATTTT. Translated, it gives CASSDGQENQPQHF.

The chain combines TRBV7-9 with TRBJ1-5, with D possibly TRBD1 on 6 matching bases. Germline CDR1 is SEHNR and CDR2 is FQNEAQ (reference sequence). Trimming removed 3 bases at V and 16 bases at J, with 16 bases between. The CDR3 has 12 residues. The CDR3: CASSFQQGLLHF. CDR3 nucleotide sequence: TGTGCCAGCAGCTTCCAACAGGGTCTCTTACATTTT.

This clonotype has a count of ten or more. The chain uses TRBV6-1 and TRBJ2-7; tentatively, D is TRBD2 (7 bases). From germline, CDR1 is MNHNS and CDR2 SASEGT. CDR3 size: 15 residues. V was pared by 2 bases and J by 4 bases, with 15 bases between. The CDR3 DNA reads TGTGCCAGCAGTGAAAGGGGAAGGGGGGGTTACGAGCAGTACTTC. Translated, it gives CASSERGRGGYEQYF.

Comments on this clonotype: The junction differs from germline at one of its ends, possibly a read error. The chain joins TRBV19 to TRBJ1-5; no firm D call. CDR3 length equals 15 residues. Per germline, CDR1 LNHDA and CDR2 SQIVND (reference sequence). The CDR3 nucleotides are TGTGTCAGTAGTTCACGTTTGGGGAGGCATCAGCCCCAGCATTTT. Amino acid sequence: CVSSSRLGRHQPQHF.

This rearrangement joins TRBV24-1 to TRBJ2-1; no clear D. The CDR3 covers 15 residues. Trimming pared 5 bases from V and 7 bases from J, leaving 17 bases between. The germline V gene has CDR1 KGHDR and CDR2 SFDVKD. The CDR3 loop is CATSGSGWSTNEQFF. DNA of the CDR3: TGTGCCACCAGTGGTTCTGGGTGGAGCACAAATGAGCAGTTCTTC.

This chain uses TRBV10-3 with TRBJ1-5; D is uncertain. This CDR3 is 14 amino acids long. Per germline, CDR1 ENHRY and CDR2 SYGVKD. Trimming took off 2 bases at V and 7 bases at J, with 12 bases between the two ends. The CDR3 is CAISEQNYEQPQHF. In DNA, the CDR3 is TGTGCCATCAGTGAGCAGAATTACGAGCAGCCCCAGCATTTT.